One sample yielded the 24 T cell receptor beta chains listed below, sequenced in a study of shared clonotypes between healthy human individuals. Method: immunoSEQ multiplex PCR; TCRdb's copy keeps in-frame clones and lacks some. The sample includes about 2.4 million clones, approximately 94% seen only once; the top ten take more than 0.35%. Sequenced: naive CD4+ T cells from PBMCs. The subset: CD45RA+ positively selected. These receptors originate from a man in his late teens or twenties in good health. Some clones in this sample may be carry-over from other donors' samples.

In regard to this clone: Other DNA sequences in the sample encode the same CDR3. The chain combines TRBV7-3 with TRBJ2-5; D perhaps matches TRBD2 (6 bases). CDR3 size: 13 residues. Looked up from germline, CDR1 is SGHTA and CDR2 is FQGTGA. The V end lost 3 bases, the J end lost 4 bases, and 9 bases lay between the germline ends. In DNA, the CDR3 is TGTGCCAGCAGCTTGACTAGAACAGAGACCCAGTACTTC. It is translated as CASSLTRTETQYF. The full variable domain, its missing parts supplied by reference TRBV7-3 and TRBJ2-5, is GAGVSQTPSNKVTEKGKYVELRCDPISGHTALYWYRQSLGQGPEFLIYFQGTGAADDSGLPNDRFFAVRPEGSVSTLKIQRTERGDSAVYLCASSLTRTETQYFGPGTRLLVL.

This chain links TRBV28 with TRBJ2-7; possibly TRBD1 or TRBD2 for D (6 bases each). Deletions cut 5 bases from V and 0 bases from J, with 20 bases between. The CDR3 extends over 17 amino acids. Germline values: CDR1 MDHEN, CDR2 SYDVKM. The CDR3 region has the DNA TGTGCCAGCAGTCTGCCGGGTGGGGGGCCTACCTCCTACGAGCAGTACTTC. Amino acid sequence: CASSLPGGGPTSYEQYF. Complete variable domain (other parts from reference TRBV28 and TRBJ2-7): DVKVTQSSRYLVKRTGEKVFLECVQDMDHENMFWYRQDPGLGLRLIYFSYDVKMKEKGDIPEGYSVSREKKERFSLILESASTNQTSMYLCASSLPGGGPTSYEQYFGPGTRLTVT.

This clone was found once. The sample has other DNA sequences that encode this CDR3 too. The rearrangement joins TRBV9 to TRBJ2-7, with unresolved D. CDR1 is SGDLS, CDR2 YYNGEE, per germline. V was clipped by 2 bases and J by 2 bases, with 11 bases between them. The CDR3 length is 14 residues. The CDR3 spells CASSVSPGPYEQYF. CDR3 DNA sequence: TGTGCCAGCAGCGTCAGCCCGGGCCCCTACGAGCAGTACTTC.

The genes are TRBV7-6 and TRBJ1-3, with D possibly TRBD1 on 5 matching bases. Trimming cost V 1 base and J 4 bases, with 14 bases left between them. The germline CDR1 and CDR2 sequences are SGHVS and FNYEAQ. This CDR3 region has 16 residues. CDR3 residues: CASSLGWRGRGNTIYF. CDR3 nucleotides: TGTGCCAGCAGCTTAGGGTGGAGGGGTAGGGGAAACACCATATATTTT.

CDR3 sequence reads: CASSPYQNRELSYYGYTF. CDR3 sequence (DNA): TGTGCCAGCTCACCTTATCAGAACAGGGAGCTGTCCTACTATGGCTACACCTTC. V and J are TRBV18 and TRBJ1-2; TRBD1 might be the D (6 bases). V was shortened by 3 bases and J by 3 bases, with 23 bases between the two germline ends. Germline V gene lookup returns CDR1 KGHSH and CDR2 LQKENI. This CDR3 comprises 18 residues.

The chain has TRBV6-6 and TRBJ2-5; the D gene is possibly TRBD1 (6 bases). The CDR3 covers 15 residues. CDR1 and CDR2 from the germline V gene are MNHNY and SVGAGI (reference sequence). Trimming left V 2 bases short and J 4 bases short, with 14 bases between. The CDR3 loop reads CASSYVQGSGETQYF. DNA of the CDR3: TGTGCCAGCAGTTACGTTCAGGGGAGTGGAGAGACCCAGTACTTC.

The DNA for the CDR3 is TGTGCCAGCAGTTTACGGTCAGGTTACAATCAGCCCCAGCATTTT. Translating it yields CASSLRSGYNQPQHF. The V gene is TRBV28, the J gene TRBJ1-5; unclear D gene. V lost 2 bases to trimming and J lost 3 bases, with 11 bases between them. Per germline, CDR1 MDHEN and CDR2 SYDVKM. The CDR3 runs 15 residues.

V is TRBV5-1 and J is TRBJ1-3, with 7 bases fitting TRBD1. Germline-derived CDR1 and CDR2 are SGHRS and YFSETQ. With 4 bases clipped from V and 4 bases from J, the junction kept 5 bases outside the gene matches. This CDR3 is 14 amino acids long. CDR3 amino acids: CASSPGGEGNTIYF. The CDR3 DNA is TGCGCCAGCAGCCCAGGGGGTGAAGGAAACACCATATATTTT.

Notes on this clone: Other DNA sequences in this specimen translate into the identical CDR3. The V gene is TRBV28, the J gene TRBJ1-1; 7 nucleotides match TRBD1. CDR1 and CDR2 from the germline V gene are MDHEN and SYDVKM. CDR3 length equals 14 residues. The V and J ends lost 6 bases and 2 bases, in that order; junction bases with no gene match: 6. CDR3 in amino acids: CASSSTGENTEAFF. The CDR3 DNA reads as TGTGCCAGCAGCTCTACAGGGGAAAACACTGAAGCTTTCTTT.

The chain combines TRBV2 with TRBJ1-1; 7 bases align to TRBD1. Germline V CDR1 and CDR2: SNHLY, FYNNEI. The CDR3 is 15 residues long. V was pared by 4 bases and J by 6 bases, with 11 bases of the junction left unmatched. The chain's CDR3 is CASSVETGQRAEAFF. CDR3 sequence (DNA): TGTGCCAGCAGTGTGGAGACAGGGCAGCGGGCTGAAGCTTTCTTT.

V usage is TRBV9 and J usage is TRBJ2-3; D gene uncertain. Trimming removed 4 bases from V and 1 base from J, with 13 bases in between. Germline CDR1 reads SGDLS; CDR2 reads YYNGEE. CDR3 length: 15 residues. The CDR3: CASSPVRTGTDTQYF. The CDR3 coding sequence is TGTGCCAGCAGCCCCGTACGAACGGGCACAGATACGCAGTATTTT. Drawing the rest from reference TRBV9 and TRBJ2-3, the complete variable domain is DSGVTQTPKHLITATGQRVTLRCSPRSGDLSVYWYQQSLDQGLQFLIQYYNGEERAKGNILERFSAQQFPDLHSELNLSSLELGDSALYFCASSPVRTGTDTQYFGPGTRLTVL.

The chain uses TRBV5-6 and TRBJ1-1; 10 nucleotides agree with TRBD1. The germline V gene has CDR1 SGHDT and CDR2 YYEEEE. J was trimmed by 0 bases and V by 3 bases; bases with no gene match: 11. CDR3 length: 18 residues. The CDR3 protein is CASSYNPGQGTLNTEAFF. CDR3 DNA: TGTGCCAGCAGCTACAACCCGGGACAGGGGACTTTGAACACTGAAGCTTTCTTT.

The genes are TRBV27 and TRBJ2-1; D is possibly TRBD2 (6 bases). V gave up 3 bases and J gave up 4 bases, with 10 bases separating them. The CDR3 is made up of 14 amino acids. The V gene's germline CDR1 is MNHEY and CDR2 SMNVEV (reference sequence). The CDR3 nucleotides are TGTGCCAGCAGTTTCCTAGCGCCTTACAATGAGCAGTTCTTC. Translated: CASSFLAPYNEQFF.

The V gene is TRBV2, the J gene TRBJ1-3; no definite D call. CDR1 SNHLY and CDR2 FYNNEI come from the germline V gene. The CDR3 is 13 residues long. V lost 7 bases and J 0 bases, leaving 7 bases between the germline ends. CDR3: CASKKDSGNTIYF. In nucleotides, the CDR3 is TGTGCCAGCAAAAAAGACTCTGGAAACACCATATATTTT.

The count of this clone is one. The chain uses TRBV28 and TRBJ1-1, with 8 bases matching TRBD1. CDR3 length: 14 residues. Germline CDR1 is MDHEN and CDR2 is SYDVKM. Trimming cost V 5 bases and J 9 bases; bases outside gene matches: 11. The CDR3 loop reads CASSMQGASNKAFF. CDR3 nucleotides: TGTGCCAGCAGTATGCAGGGGGCTTCGAATAAAGCTTTCTTT.

V and J are TRBV5-1 and TRBJ1-6; 10 bases map to TRBD1. CDR3 length: 14 amino acids. Germline loops: CDR1 SGHRS, CDR2 YFSETQ. The trim removed 4 bases at V and 10 bases at J, leaving 5 bases unmatched. The CDR3 loop reads CASSPGTGASPLHF. The CDR3 DNA follows: TGCGCCAGCAGCCCTGGGACAGGGGCGTCACCCCTCCACTTT.

This clone was recorded only once. The CDR3 bases are TGCGCCAGCAGCTTGTTTTCGGGAGCGGGCGCAGATACGCAGTATTTT. This sequence encodes CASSLFSGAGADTQYF. The chain links TRBV5-1 to TRBJ2-3; perhaps TRBD2 as D (6 bases). The germline V gene has CDR1 SGHRS and CDR2 YFSETQ. Trimming removed 1 base at V and 4 bases at J, with 16 bases between. The CDR3 consists of 16 residues.

This chain links TRBV10-3 with TRBJ1-4; 8 bases fit TRBD1. Germline CDR1 ENHRY, CDR2 SYGVKD. This CDR3 is built from 13 residues. The trim removed 11 bases at V and 5 bases at J, leaving 7 bases unmatched. This CDR3 is CAAGQGWNEKLFF. CDR3 bases: TGTGCCGCCGGACAGGGTTGGAATGAAAAACTGTTTTTT.

The CDR3 spells CASSYTTAGQETQYF. CDR3 coding DNA: TGTGCCAGCAGTTATACCACAGCGGGGCAAGAGACCCAGTACTTC. The J gene is TRBJ2-5, the V gene TRBV6-6; 7 bases map to TRBD2. The CDR3 covers 15 residues. After removal of 3 bases from V and 2 bases from J, the junction contained 6 bases not matched to a gene. Germline assignment: CDR1 MNHNY and CDR2 SVGAGI (reference sequence).

This chain connects TRBV11-2 to TRBJ2-1; D remains ambiguous. V lost 5 bases and J 5 bases, leaving 13 bases between the germline ends. Per the germline V gene, CDR1 is SGHAT and CDR2 is FQNNGV. The CDR3 runs 14 residues. The chain's CDR3 is CASSPRRRDNEQFF. Written as DNA, the CDR3 is TGTGCCAGCAGCCCCCGACGACGGGACAATGAGCAGTTCTTC.

This clone was observed a handful of times. The genes are TRBV7-9 and TRBJ1-1; D ambiguous. The CDR3 has 11 residues. The germline gives CDR1 SEHNR, CDR2 FQNEAQ (reference sequence). Deletions cut 3 bases from V and 12 bases from J, with 11 bases between. The CDR3: CASSFTEVPFF. The CDR3 region has the DNA TGTGCCAGCAGCTTCACCGAAGTTCCTTTCTTT.

The chain couples TRBV18 to TRBJ2-1, with D perhaps TRBD2 (6 bases). CDR1 is KGHSH, CDR2 LQKENI, per germline. The CDR3 is 15 amino acids. Trimming cost V 5 bases and J 1 base, with 12 bases left between them. The CDR3 DNA reads TGTGCCAGCTCATACTCTAGCGCGTCCTACAATGAGCAGTTCTTC. Translating gives CASSYSSASYNEQFF.

The rearrangement joins TRBV28 to TRBJ1-1; the D is unclear. V was clipped by 4 bases and J by 1 base, with 16 bases between them. The CDR3 has 16 residues. Germline CDR1 and CDR2: MDHEN and SYDVKM. The CDR3 protein is CASSSGMGYRNTEAFF. The CDR3 DNA follows: TGTGCCAGCAGTTCGGGGATGGGGTATAGGAACACTGAAGCTTTCTTT.

The chain joins TRBV4-1 to TRBJ1-2; 7 nucleotides match TRBD1. CDR3 length equals 15 residues. Trimming at V came to 1 base and at J to 2 bases, leaving 4 bases not matched to a gene. Germline V gene sequence: CDR1 MGHRA, CDR2 YSYEKL. In nucleotides, the CDR3 is TGCGCCAGCAGCCAAGGGGACAGATACAACTATGGCTACACCTTC. Translating gives CASSQGDRYNYGYTF.